This T cell receptor beta chain was profiled in a study of human T cells and chemical hapten exposure. This sample's time point: pre-sensitization, week 0. Specified treatment: therapeutic diphenylcyclopropenone sensitization with weekly scalp DPC. TCRdb passed the RACE reads through MiXCR, listing each CDR3 protein once. The data hold about 85,000 distinct CDR3 sequences, with around 7.9% observed a single time. There are many counts of this clonotype. The V end was cut by 9 bases, the J end by 8 bases, with 16 bases between. The CDR3 totals 12 residues. Source: whole blood, taken in connection with sensitization to the hapten diphenylcyclopropenone (DPC). The TCR was taken from a man between 35 and 55 years old with alopecia areata. Some clones in this sample may be carry-over from other donors' samples. The chain joins TRBV12-3 or TRBV12-4 to TRBJ1-1; D call uncertain. CDR3 sequence (DNA): TGTGCCAGTACGAGAGAGTCCGTGGAAGCTTTCTTT. The encoded protein is CASTRESVEAFF.